This T cell receptor (beta chain) was recovered during a study of human T cells and chemical hapten exposure. Time point: patch test 3, about 24 weeks after DPC sensitization. Treatment in this sample: therapeutic diphenylcyclopropenone sensitization with weekly scalp DPC. Unfractionated whole blood was the source of the extracted total RNA. MiXCR, applied by TCRdb to the RACE reads, yields one record per CDR3 protein. In the table there are 150,000 to 200,000 distinct CDR3 sequences, 25% to 30% of which are singletons. Trimming cost V 1 base and J 9 bases, with 13 bases left between them. Germline assignment: CDR1 SGHVS and CDR2 FQNEAQ. There are 15 residues in the CDR3.

The gene calls are TRBV7-8 and TRBJ1-6, with a weak D call TRBD1 (6 bases). Sequenced here: whole blood, sampled in connection with sensitization to the hapten diphenylcyclopropenone (DPC). This sequence was found in a young woman with alopecia areata. Some clones in this sample may be carry-over from other donors' samples. In nucleotides, the CDR3 is TGTGCCAGCAGCTTAGTAGTACAGGGAAGTTCACCCCTCCACTTT. As protein: CASSLVVQGSSPLHF. Filled out from reference TRBV7-8 and TRBJ1-6, the complete variable domain reads GAGVSQSPRYKVAKRGQDVALRCDPISGHVSLFWYQQALGQGPEFLTYFQNEAQLDKSGLPSDRFFAERPEGSVSTLKIQRTQQEDSAVYLCASSLVVQGSSPLHFGNGTRLTVT.